This passage covers 13 T cell receptor beta chains from one sample sequenced in a study of CD8 T cells in ankylosing spondylitis. One entry per CDR3 protein, called by TCRdb with MiXCR from the 5' RACE reads. The data contain roughly 120,000 distinct CDR3 sequences, about an eighth of them singletons. Sequenced sample: blood, either unsorted or a sorted T cell fraction (not recorded which). Receptors were obtained from a female donor with ankylosing spondylitis or in good health (not recorded which).

The rearrangement uses TRBV2 and TRBJ2-1; either TRBD1 or TRBD2 may fit D (5 bases each). From germline, CDR1 is SNHLY and CDR2 FYNNEI. Trimming removed 8 bases at V and 0 bases at J, with 17 bases between. This CDR3 region has 16 residues. CDR3 in amino acids: CASRYRDGNSYNEQFF. CDR3 nucleotides: TGTGCCAGCCGGTACCGGGACGGGAACTCCTACAATGAGCAGTTCTTC.

This clonotype was detected only a few times. The chain combines TRBV7-9 with TRBJ2-5, with TRBD2 matching over 9 bases. Germline V CDR1 and CDR2: SEHNR, FQNEAQ (reference sequence). V dropped 5 bases and J dropped 1; count of bases not matched to a gene: 8. The CDR3 is 16 amino acids. CDR3 sequence (DNA): TGTGCCAGCAGCCCGATAGCGGGGGCGCGCCAAGAGACCCAGTACTTC. It yields the protein CASSPIAGARQETQYF.

This clonotype turned up a few times. CDR3 in DNA: TGCGCCAGCAGCCAAGCCCGGGGCAGGGGCTCCTACGAGCAGTACTTC. This sequence encodes CASSQARGRGSYEQYF. This chain links TRBV4-1 with TRBJ2-7; a possible D gene is TRBD1 (6 bases). V was trimmed by 1 base and J by 0 bases, leaving 13 bases between them. CDR1 and CDR2 (germline): MGHRA, YSYEKL. The CDR3 has 16 residues.

The chain has TRBV30 and TRBJ2-7; maybe TRBD2 (7 bases). CDR3 length: 15 residues. The ends were cut back, 2 bases at V and 5 bases at J, with 19 bases in the middle. The germline V gene encodes CDR1 GTSNPN and CDR2 SVGIG (reference sequence). The DNA for the CDR3 is TGTGCCTGGAGTCTGGGAGGGGGAAGTTTCAACGAGCAGTACTTC. The encoded protein is CAWSLGGGSFNEQYF. The entire variable domain, with the rest obtained from reference TRBV30 and TRBJ2-7, is as follows: SQTIHQWPATLVQPVGSPLSLECTVEGTSNPNLYWYRQAAGRGLQLLFYSVGIGQISSEVPQNLSASRPQDRQFILSSKKLLLSDSGFYLCAWSLGGGSFNEQYFGPGTRLTVT.

This chain uses TRBV19 with TRBJ1-5; 7 nucleotides line up with TRBD1. The germline CDR1 and CDR2 sequences are LNHDA and SQIVND (reference sequence). The CDR3 is 13 residues long. Trimming removed 6 bases from V and 3 bases from J; junction bases left unmatched: 2. CDR3 region: CASRTGFNQPQHF. The CDR3 DNA reads TGTGCCAGTAGGACAGGGTTCAATCAGCCCCAGCATTTT.

This clonotype was observed at least ten times. This chain connects TRBV10-3 to TRBJ2-2; D is ambiguous. The CDR3 loop spans 14 amino acids. Germline values: CDR1 ENHRY, CDR2 SYGVKD. Trimming pared 2 bases from V and 2 bases from J, leaving 6 bases between. The CDR3 region is CAISETANTGELFF. In nucleotides, the CDR3 is TGTGCCATCAGTGAGACGGCTAACACCGGGGAGCTGTTTTTT.

This chain uses TRBV5-1 with TRBJ2-5; 7 bases line up with TRBD2. Trimming took 4 bases from V and 1 from J; bases not matched to a gene: 4. Germline V CDR1 and CDR2: SGHRS, YFSETQ. The CDR3 runs to 14 residues. Here the CDR3 reads CASSEGTIQETQYF. CDR3 nucleotide sequence: TGCGCCAGCAGCGAAGGGACTATCCAAGAGACCCAGTACTTC. Full variable domain (rest looked up from reference TRBV5-1 and TRBJ2-5): KAGVTQTPRYLIKTRGQQVTLSCSPISGHRSVSWYQQTPGQGLQFLFEYFSETQRNKGNFPGRFSGRQFSNSRSEMNVSTLELGDSALYLCASSEGTIQETQYFGPGTRLLVL.

The chain recombines TRBV12-3 or TRBV12-4 with TRBJ2-7; D might be TRBD2 (5 bases). The CDR3 loop spans 14 amino acids. V dropped 5 bases and J dropped 3 bases, with 14 bases sitting between them. The CDR3 loop reads CASSPPGFHYEQYF. CDR3 bases: TGTGCCAGCAGTCCCCCGGGATTCCACTACGAGCAGTACTTC.

Many counts were recorded for this clonotype. The chain uses TRBV5-1 and TRBJ1-1; the D is unclear. V was cut by 3 bases and J by 3 bases, with 3 bases left in between. There are 11 residues in the CDR3. Germline V CDR1 and CDR2: SGHRS, YFSETQ. The CDR3 region is CASSSDTEAFF. CDR3 nucleotides: TGCGCCAGCAGCTCTGACACTGAAGCTTTCTTT.

This clonotype has only a few counts. The chain has TRBV19 and TRBJ2-3, with 8 bases matching TRBD2. CDR1 is LNHDA and CDR2 is SQIVND in the germline V gene (reference sequence). The ends lost 6 bases at V and 0 bases at J; junction bases unmatched: 2. The CDR3 has 14 residues. The CDR3 spells CASRSGSSTDTQYF. The DNA of the CDR3 is TGTGCCAGTAGAAGCGGGAGTAGCACAGATACGCAGTATTTT.

J is TRBJ2-3 and V is TRBV5-1, with 13 bases identical to TRBD2. The trim removed 4 bases at V and 2 bases at J, leaving 7 bases unmatched. The germline V gene has CDR1 SGHRS and CDR2 YFSETQ. There are 17 residues in the CDR3. The CDR3 coding sequence is TGCGCCAGCAGCCCGGGACTAGCGGGGATTTTCACAGATACGCAGTATTTT. This gives the protein CASSPGLAGIFTDTQYF.

This clonotype was observed at least ten times. J is TRBJ1-2 and V is TRBV7-9; the match to TRBD1 covers 7 bases. The CDR3 has 17 amino acids. Germline V gene data show CDR1 as SEHNR and CDR2 as FQNEAQ (reference sequence). With 4 bases clipped from V and 4 bases from J, the junction kept 15 bases outside the gene matches. In nucleotides, the CDR3 is TGTGCCAGCAGCTCTCGACAGGGCCCACCCCTAGGCTATGGCTACACCTTC. Its translation is CASSSRQGPPLGYGYTF.

This clonotype was seen a handful of times. V and J are TRBV10-1 and TRBJ2-1, with D possibly called TRBD1 or TRBD2 (5 bases each). CDR1 and CDR2 (germline): WNHNN, SYGVQD (reference sequence). CDR3 length: 14 amino acids. Trimming shortened V by 5 bases and J by 0 bases, and 8 bases separated the two germline ends. The CDR3, as DNA: TGCGCCAGCAGTCCCGGGACCTCCTACAATGAGCAGTTCTTC. This encodes CASSPGTSYNEQFF.